The rows below give T cell receptor beta chains drawn from one sample of a study of blood T cell repertoires in COVID-19. Some clones are missing from TCRdb's copy, which holds only in-frame ones; the method was immunoSEQ multiplex PCR. The sample carries some 70,000 clones, 80% recorded once. The source material was peripheral blood. Receptors originate from a middle-aged man with COVID-19, enrolled during active disease. The CDR3 runs from the conserved cysteine through the conserved F or W. A D gene is named only where the DNA matches it firmly. Size is omitted from some rows. Given values are once, few, many or a class for expanded clones.

TRBJ2-1 | NA | TRBV20-1 | TRBD1 | CSASPLTGDNEQFF | TGCAGTGCTAGTCCCCTGACAGGGGACAATGAGCAGTTCTTC
TRBJ2-7 | once | TRBV7-3 | TRBD1 | CASSATGGPSYEQYF | TGTGCCAGCAGCGCCACAGGGGGCCCCTCCTACGAGCAGTACTTC
TRBJ1-1 | NA | TRBV12-3/TRBV12-4 | NA | CASSLAADTEAFF | TGTGCCAGCAGTTTAGCGGCAGACACTGAAGCTTTCTTT
TRBJ1-1 | NA | TRBV5-1 | NA | CASSRQNTEAFF | TGCGCCAGCAGCCGACAGAACACTGAAGCTTTCTTT
TRBJ1-1 | NA | TRBV6-5 | TRBD1 | CASTSGQGLDEAFF | TGTGCCAGCACCTCGGGACAGGGTTTGGATGAAGCTTTCTTT
TRBJ2-1 | NA | TRBV27 | TRBD1 | CASSADRDYNEQFF | TGTGCCAGCAGTGCGGACAGGGACTACAATGAGCAGTTCTTC
TRBJ2-2 | NA | TRBV3-1/TRBV3-2 | NA | CASSQLEPGELFF | TGTGCCAGCAGCCAGCTTGAGCCCGGGGAGCTGTTTTTT
TRBJ1-5 | NA | TRBV30 | TRBD1 | CAWRSGTGTNQPQHF | TGTGCCTGGAGATCCGGGACAGGGACAAATCAGCCCCAGCATTTT
TRBJ2-1 | NA | TRBV19 | NA | CASSMYLQGPYNEQFF | TGTGCCAGTAGTATGTATCTCCAGGGGCCTTACAATGAGCAGTTCTTC
TRBJ2-7 | NA | TRBV11-2 | NA | CASTHSYEQYF | TGTGCCAGCACCCACTCCTACGAGCAGTACTTC
TRBJ2-6 | few | TRBV27 | NA | CASSLSPFGANVLTF | TGTGCCAGCAGTTTATCCCCTTTTGGGGCCAACGTCCTGACTTTC
TRBJ1-5 | NA | TRBV24-1 | NA | CATSDSRNTGRGNQPQHF | TGTGCCACCAGTGATTCGAGAAATACAGGGAGGGGCAATCAGCCCCAGCATTTT
TRBJ1-5 | NA | TRBV28 | NA | CASSRAGAQNQPQHF | TGTGCCAGCAGCAGAGCGGGGGCACAAAATCAGCCCCAGCATTTT
TRBJ1-1 | NA | TRBV19 | TRBD1 | CASRTGRDTEAFF | TGTGCCAGCCGGACAGGTAGGGACACTGAAGCTTTCTTT
TRBJ1-6 | NA | TRBV28 | NA | CASYRASQWNSPLHF | TGTGCCAGTTACAGGGCGAGTCAGTGGAATTCACCCCTCCACTTT
TRBJ2-1 | NA | TRBV30 | NA | CAWSRRDAGARYNEQFF | TGTGCCTGGAGTCGAAGGGATGCGGGGGCGAGGTACAATGAGCAGTTCTTC
TRBJ1-1 | NA | TRBV12-3/TRBV12-4 | TRBD1 | CASGGQGVTEAFF | TGTGCCAGCGGGGGGCAGGGGGTAACTGAAGCTTTCTTT
TRBJ1-5 | NA | TRBV6-1 | NA | CASSEGIGGAYSNQPQHF | TGTGCCAGCAGTGAGGGGATAGGGGGGGCCTATAGCAATCAGCCCCAGCATTTT
TRBJ1-5 | once | TRBV5-5 | TRBD1 | CASSLGTGRNQPQHF | TGTGCCAGCAGCTTGGGGACAGGGAGGAATCAGCCCCAGCATTTT
TRBJ1-1 | NA | TRBV28 | NA | CASSSRRGGSTEAFF | TGTGCCAGCAGTAGCCGGAGGGGCGGCAGCACTGAAGCTTTCTTT
TRBJ1-5 | few | TRBV6-2/TRBV6-3 | TRBD1 | CASSYSGTGAQPQHF | TGTGCCAGCAGTTACTCAGGGACAGGGGCTCAGCCCCAGCATTTT
TRBJ2-7 | NA | TRBV2 | NA | CASSGFAEGEQYF | TGTGCCAGCAGCGGATTTGCTGAGGGCGAGCAGTACTTC
TRBJ2-7 | once | TRBV29-1 | TRBD1 | CSVGGMDRKHEQYF | TGCAGCGTTGGGGGGATGGACAGGAAACACGAGCAGTACTTC
TRBJ2-1 | NA | TRBV24-1 | TRBD2 | CATSDLGLAGGGEQFF | TGTGCCACCAGTGATTTGGGGCTAGCGGGAGGGGGTGAGCAGTTCTTC
TRBJ1-1 | NA | TRBV29-1 | NA | CSVEDPQATNTEAFF | TGCAGCGTTGAAGATCCCCAGGCGACGAACACTGAAGCTTTCTTT
TRBJ2-5 | once | TRBV9 | NA | CASSVHSSQETQYF | TGTGCCAGCAGCGTTCACAGTTCACAAGAGACCCAGTACTTC
TRBJ1-5 | NA | TRBV29-1 | TRBD1 | CSAGTGDLGSNQPQHF | TGCAGCGCCGGGACAGGGGACCTGGGTAGCAATCAGCCCCAGCATTTT
TRBJ1-5 | few | TRBV24-1 | TRBD1 | CAILYRGRQPQHF | TGTGCCATTTTATACAGGGGAAGGCAGCCCCAGCATTTT
TRBJ2-6 | NA | TRBV5-1 | TRBD1 | CASSGGQGARSGANVLTF | TGCGCCAGCAGCGGGGGACAGGGGGCTCGTTCTGGGGCCAACGTCCTGACTTTC
TRBJ2-1 | NA | TRBV13 | TRBD2 | CASRGRRGGSYNEQFF | TGTGCCAGCAGAGGAAGGCGGGGGGGCTCCTACAATGAGCAGTTCTTC
TRBJ2-7 | NA | TRBV2 | TRBD2 | CASQTSGIYEQYF | TGTGCCAGTCAGACTAGCGGGATCTACGAGCAGTACTTC
TRBJ2-1 | NA | TRBV6-5 | TRBD2 | CASSSGTSDYNEQFF | TGTGCCAGCAGCTCCGGGACTAGCGACTACAATGAGCAGTTCTTC
TRBJ1-1 | NA | TRBV7-2 | NA | CASSSYERGTEAFF | TGTGCCAGCAGCTCTTATGAGCGAGGCACTGAAGCTTTCTTT
TRBJ2-2 | NA | TRBV7-8 | NA | CASPGHLNTGELFF | TGTGCCAGTCCCGGACATCTGAACACCGGGGAGCTGTTTTTT
TRBJ1-2 | once | TRBV6-5 | NA | CASSYGGRSNYGYTF | TGTGCCAGCAGTTACGGGGGCCGTTCAAACTATGGCTACACCTTC
TRBJ2-1 | NA | TRBV4-2 | TRBD2 | CASSQDLAGGYNEQFF | TGTGCCAGCAGCCAAGATCTAGCGGGAGGCTATAATGAGCAGTTCTTC
TRBJ2-3 | few | TRBV9 | NA | CASSVRGTFTDTQYF | TGTGCCAGCAGCGTACGCGGGACCTTCACAGATACGCAGTATTTT
TRBJ1-5 | NA | TRBV7-2 | NA | CASSLSGRGSQPQHF | TGTGCCAGCAGCTTGTCGGGCAGGGGAAGTCAGCCCCAGCATTTT
TRBJ1-5 | NA | TRBV2 | TRBD1 | CASTLDRDQPQHF | TGTGCCAGCACTTTGGACAGGGACCAGCCCCAGCATTTT
TRBJ2-5 | NA | TRBV9 | NA | CASSVGLTQETQYF | TGTGCCAGCAGCGTAGGATTGACTCAAGAGACCCAGTACTTC